These T cell receptor beta chains were read from a single sample in a study of control samples from healthy donors and cancer patients. Only in-frame clones appear in the TCRdb table, and some are missing; sequencing was by immunoSEQ multiplex PCR. The sample has approximately 70,000 clones; roughly 86% are singletons. The specimen sequenced was PBMCs. The origin of the receptors is a woman between 45 and 65 years old with head and neck cancer. Each CDR3 is given with its conserved first and last residue. D genes are given only for firm matches. The size of a clone is reported for some rows only, either as once, few or many, or as a class for expanded clones.

d_call j_call v_call clone_size cdr3_aa cdr3_nt
TRBD2 TRBJ2-7 TRBV4-1 - CASSQDGSGRGPYEQYF TGCGCCAGCAGCCAAGATGGTAGCGGGAGGGGCCCCTACGAGCAGTACTTC
- TRBJ1-1 TRBV6-6 - CASAWGVNTEAFF TGTGCCAGCGCTTGGGGAGTGAACACTGAAGCTTTCTTT
- TRBJ2-7 TRBV7-2 - CASSLGVGEQYF TGTGCCAGCAGCTTAGGGGTAGGCGAGCAGTACTTC
- TRBJ1-2 TRBV2 - CASPRTAGEGYTF TGTGCCAGCCCAAGAACGGCAGGGGAGGGCTACACCTTC
- TRBJ2-5 TRBV30 few CAWTLTDRQETQYF TGTGCCTGGACTCTTACGGACAGACAAGAGACCCAGTACTTC
TRBD1 TRBJ1-3 TRBV6-5 - CASQGGPGTGNTIYF TGTGCCAGTCAGGGGGGACCGGGAACTGGAAACACCATATATTTT
- TRBJ2-7 TRBV2 - CASSESGYVYEQYF TGTGCCAGCAGTGAATCAGGGTACGTTTACGAGCAGTACTTC
- TRBJ1-1 TRBV6-6 - CASSYLTGNTEAFF TGTGCCAGCAGTTACTTGACGGGGAACACTGAAGCTTTCTTT
- TRBJ2-3 TRBV2 few CASSGGQGKDTQYF TGTGCCAGCAGTGGGGGGCAGGGAAAAGATACGCAGTATTTT
- TRBJ2-6 TRBV2 once CASTGRPSGANVLTF TGTGCCAGCACGGGACGGCCCTCTGGGGCCAACGTCCTGACTTTC
TRBD1 TRBJ2-1 TRBV7-2 - CASSITGGSGNEQFF TGTGCCAGCAGCATTACAGGGGGCTCTGGCAATGAGCAGTTCTTC
- TRBJ2-7 TRBV6-2/TRBV6-3 - CASSYVRAGEQYF TGTGCCAGCAGTTACGTCCGTGCTGGAGAGCAGTACTTC
- TRBJ1-5 TRBV10-2 few CASSETVSNQPQHF TGCGCCAGCAGTGAGACAGTTAGCAATCAGCCCCAGCATTTT
- TRBJ2-1 TRBV7-6 - CASSLRAGNSYNEQFF TGTGCCAGCAGCTTAAGGGCGGGGAACTCCTACAATGAGCAGTTCTTC
- TRBJ2-5 TRBV9 - CASSVGAAPQETQYF TGTGCCAGCAGCGTAGGGGCGGCCCCCCAAGAGACCCAGTACTTC
- TRBJ2-1 TRBV14 - CASSQVGTYNEQFF TGTGCCAGCAGCCAAGTGGGTACCTACAATGAGCAGTTCTTC
TRBD1 TRBJ2-7 TRBV3-1/TRBV3-2 - CASSQDKGTAFYEQYF TGTGCCAGCAGCCAAGATAAGGGGACAGCATTCTACGAGCAGTACTTC
TRBD1 TRBJ1-5 TRBV27 few CASSLSGTGNNQPQHF TGTGCCAGCAGTTTATCAGGGACAGGCAACAATCAGCCCCAGCATTTT
TRBD1 TRBJ2-7 TRBV7-2 - CASSTRRGQGLYEQYF TGTGCCAGCAGCACTCGGAGGGGACAGGGGTTGTACGAGCAGTACTTC
TRBD2 TRBJ2-1 TRBV7-2 - CASSLDGGGSYNEQFF TGTGCCAGCAGCTTAGACGGCGGGGGCTCCTACAATGAGCAGTTCTTC
TRBD2 TRBJ2-7 TRBV9 - CASSAPGGAPREQYF TGTGCCAGCAGCGCCCCCGGGGGGGCCCCTCGCGAGCAGTACTTC
- TRBJ2-7 TRBV7-2 few CARKPARGGAYEQYF TGTGCCAGAAAACCCGCTAGAGGGGGGGCCTACGAGCAGTACTTC
- TRBJ2-3 TRBV7-9 once CASSLVAGASTDTQYF TGTGCCAGCAGCTTAGTGGCAGGCGCTAGCACAGATACGCAGTATTTT